The 19 T cell receptor beta chains given below trace back to one sample, sequenced in a study of shared clonotypes between healthy human individuals. Using immunoSEQ multiplex PCR, the repertoire was profiled, and TCRdb retains in-frame clones only, with some absent. The sample lists some 1.5 million clones, 98% occurring once. Sequences were obtained from naive CD4+ T cells sorted from blood. Described subset: CD45RA+ positively selected. The receptor source for this set is a man aged 25-40 years in good health.

J is TRBJ1-4 and V is TRBV27; TRBD1 might be the D (5 bases). Germline CDR1 MNHEY, CDR2 SMNVEV (reference sequence). With 7 bases removed from V and 3 bases from J, the gap between germline ends came to 12 bases. This CDR3 comprises 14 residues. The chain's CDR3 is CASTPMGPNEKLFF. The DNA for the CDR3 is TGTGCCAGCACCCCGATGGGGCCTAATGAAAAACTGTTTTTT. Complete variable domain (other parts from reference TRBV27 and TRBJ1-4): EAQVTQNPRYLITVTGKKLTVTCSQNMNHEYMSWYRQDPGLGLRQIYYSMNVEVTDKGDVPEGYKVSRKEKRNFPLILESPSPNQTSLYFCASTPMGPNEKLFFGSGTQLSVL.

The gene calls are TRBV9 and TRBJ2-2; D not resolved. Trimming pared 3 bases from V and 4 bases from J, leaving 7 bases between. From germline, CDR1 is SGDLS and CDR2 YYNGEE. CDR3 length: 13 residues. CDR3 DNA sequence: TGTGCCAGCAGCGGAGTCGGCACCGGGGAGCTGTTTTTT. Amino acid sequence: CASSGVGTGELFF.

The chain joins TRBV19 to TRBJ1-2; maybe TRBD1 (5 bases). Germline V gene sequence: CDR1 LNHDA, CDR2 SQIVND (reference sequence). V gave up 6 bases and J gave up 5 bases, with 22 bases separating them. The length of the CDR3 is 16 residues. The CDR3 bases are TGTGCCAGTAGCGAACTCCAGGGAGTAGGCTATTATGGCTACACCTTC. Its protein is CASSELQGVGYYGYTF.

The CDR3 here is CASSPEGISTDTQYF. The CDR3 nucleotides are TGTGCCAGCTCACCAGAAGGGATTAGCACAGATACGCAGTATTTT. V gene TRBV18 combines with J gene TRBJ2-3, with D hard to call. V dropped 2 bases and J dropped 0 bases, with 9 bases sitting between them. The CDR3 is 15 amino acids. The V gene's germline CDR1 is KGHSH and CDR2 LQKENI.

In its sample, this clone was seen once. The genes are TRBV2 and TRBJ2-1; 7 nucleotides agree with TRBD2. Germline V gene data show CDR1 as SNHLY and CDR2 as FYNNEI. CDR3 size: 13 residues. Trimming removed 8 bases from V and 6 bases from J; junction bases left unmatched: 7. The CDR3 is CASGGRKGNEQFF. CDR3 in DNA: TGTGCCAGCGGCGGGAGAAAGGGCAATGAGCAGTTCTTC. Looking up the rest from reference TRBV2 and TRBJ2-1 gives the full variable domain: EPEVTQTPSHQVTQMGQEVILRCVPISNHLYFYWYRQILGQKVEFLVSFYNNEISEKSEIFDDQFSVERPDGSNFTLKIRSTKLEDSAMYFCASGGRKGNEQFFGPGTRLTVL.

The chain couples TRBV7-9 to TRBJ2-1; TRBD2 agrees at 7 bases. Germline assignment: CDR1 SEHNR and CDR2 FQNEAQ (reference sequence). J gave up 7 bases and V 5 bases, and 14 bases lay outside the gene matches. The CDR3 totals 16 residues. The DNA of the CDR3 is TGTGCCAGCAGCCCCGGATCGCGGGAGTTACGGAATGAGCAGTTCTTC. This encodes CASSPGSRELRNEQFF.

The CDR3 protein is CASSQDGGGGLYEQYF. Written as DNA, the CDR3 is TGCGCCAGCAGCCAAGACGGGGGAGGGGGCCTCTACGAGCAGTACTTC. V and J are TRBV4-1 and TRBJ2-7, with D tentatively TRBD1 or TRBD2 (7 bases each). Germline CDR1 and CDR2: MGHRA and YSYEKL. The CDR3 runs to 16 residues. Trimming stripped 0 bases from V and 3 bases from J, with 15 bases between.

V is TRBV6-1 and J is TRBJ2-5; D uncertain. The CDR3 extends over 14 amino acids. Trimming stripped 4 bases from V and 0 bases from J, with 9 bases between. Germline V gene lookup returns CDR1 MNHNS and CDR2 SASEGT. CDR3 nucleotides: TGTGCCAGCAGTGCAACTACAAACCAAGAGACCCAGTACTTC. Translation gives CASSATTNQETQYF.

This clone was seen only once. The chain uses TRBV7-3 and TRBJ2-7, with D hard to call. Deletions cut 3 bases from V and 7 bases from J, with 10 bases between. The CDR3 covers 12 residues. Germline lookup yields CDR1 SGHTA and CDR2 FQGTGA. The DNA for the CDR3 is TGTGCCAGCAGCTTCTTTGGCCAAGAGCAGTACTTC. This translates into CASSFFGQEQYF. Supplemented by reference TRBV7-3 and TRBJ2-7, the full variable domain reads GAGVSQTPSNKVTEKGKYVELRCDPISGHTALYWYRQSLGQGPEFLIYFQGTGAADDSGLPNDRFFAVRPEGSVSTLKIQRTERGDSAVYLCASSFFGQEQYFGPGTRLTVT.

This chain uses TRBV7-2 with TRBJ1-5, with a tentative D call TRBD1 (6 bases). The germline CDR1 and CDR2 sequences are SGHTA and FQGNSA. The V end was cut by 5 bases, the J end by 16 bases, with 21 bases between. This CDR3 is 13 amino acids long. The CDR3 is CASSPPAGTTYHF. The CDR3 region has the DNA TGTGCCAGCAGCCCGCCTGCCGGGACAACGTATCATTTT.

The V call is TRBV11-2, the J call TRBJ2-7, with D tentatively TRBD1 (5 bases). There are 15 residues in the CDR3. Germline values: CDR1 SGHAT, CDR2 FQNNGV. The V end was cut by 2 bases, the J end by 2 bases, with 13 bases between. The CDR3 DNA reads TGTGCCAGCAGCTTAAGGTCAGGGATAACCTACGAGCAGTACTTC. Translation: CASSLRSGITYEQYF.

The J gene is TRBJ2-1, the V gene TRBV28; D is perhaps TRBD1 (5 bases). Trimming left V 10 bases short and J 0 bases short, with 13 bases between. Germline lookup yields CDR1 MDHEN and CDR2 SYDVKM. This CDR3 region has 14 residues. CDR3 protein: CATRQTHSYNEQFF. The DNA for the CDR3 is TGTGCCACCCGACAGACCCACTCCTACAATGAGCAGTTCTTC.

The chain couples TRBV28 to TRBJ1-1; D ambiguous. V was clipped by 5 bases and J by 3 bases, with 16 bases between them. The CDR3 extends over 15 amino acids. Looked up from germline, CDR1 is MDHEN and CDR2 is SYDVKM. CDR3 DNA sequence: TGTGCCAGCAGTCCCCCGTCATCACAGCACACTGAAGCTTTCTTT. Translation: CASSPPSSQHTEAFF.

This rearrangement joins TRBV5-1 to TRBJ2-1; no definite D call. V was clipped by 2 bases and J by 6 bases, with 9 bases between them. The CDR3 runs 13 residues. Germline V gene sequence: CDR1 SGHRS, CDR2 YFSETQ. DNA for the CDR3: TGCGCCAGCAGCTTAGGGCTTATCAATGAGCAGTTCTTC. This gives the protein CASSLGLINEQFF.

The genes are TRBV10-1 and TRBJ2-2, with 12 positions matching TRBD2. The germline V gene encodes CDR1 WNHNN and CDR2 SYGVQD (reference sequence). With 0 bases clipped from V and 4 bases from J, the junction kept 6 bases outside the gene matches. The CDR3 length is 18 residues. CDR3 in amino acids: CASSESRLAGVSTGELFF. The CDR3 nucleotides are TGCGCCAGCAGTGAGTCGAGACTAGCGGGAGTTTCCACCGGGGAGCTGTTTTTT.

This chain uses TRBV7-2 with TRBJ2-2, with a weak D call TRBD1 (6 bases). The CDR3 sequence is 18 residues long. Germline CDR1 SGHTA, CDR2 FQGNSA. V lost 5 bases to trimming and J lost 5 bases, with 24 bases between them. The CDR3 region is CASSHRDTAPWGTGELFF. The CDR3 DNA is TGTGCCAGCAGCCACCGGGACACGGCACCATGGGGGACCGGGGAGCTGTTTTTT.

The table lists this clone with a count of one. The chain recombines TRBV7-2 with TRBJ2-3; TRBD2 aligns across 9 bases. CDR1 and CDR2 from the germline V gene are SGHTA and FQGNSA. Unmatched junction bases numbered 3, after V lost 3 bases and J lost 11 bases. There are 12 residues in the CDR3. The CDR3 reads CASSFSGSRQYF. In DNA form, the CDR3 reads TGTGCCAGCAGCTTTAGCGGGAGTAGGCAGTATTTT.

The chain combines TRBV9 with TRBJ1-1, with D unclear. The CDR3 has 14 amino acids. Germline CDR1 and CDR2: SGDLS and YYNGEE. V gave up 0 bases and J gave up 10 bases, with 16 bases separating them. The CDR3 loop is CASSVAPSEGPAFF. CDR3 DNA sequence: TGTGCCAGCAGCGTAGCCCCGAGTGAGGGTCCAGCTTTCTTT.

The chain carries TRBV9 and TRBJ2-3; D may be TRBD2 (8 bases). Per the germline V gene, CDR1 is SGDLS and CDR2 is YYNGEE. V was trimmed by 7 bases and J by 0 bases, leaving 24 bases between them. The CDR3 consists of 18 residues. CDR3 DNA sequence: TGTGCCAGCTCTAGGGGGCGGGAGGATACGGTGAGCACAGATACGCAGTATTTT. Translated, it gives CASSRGREDTVSTDTQYF.